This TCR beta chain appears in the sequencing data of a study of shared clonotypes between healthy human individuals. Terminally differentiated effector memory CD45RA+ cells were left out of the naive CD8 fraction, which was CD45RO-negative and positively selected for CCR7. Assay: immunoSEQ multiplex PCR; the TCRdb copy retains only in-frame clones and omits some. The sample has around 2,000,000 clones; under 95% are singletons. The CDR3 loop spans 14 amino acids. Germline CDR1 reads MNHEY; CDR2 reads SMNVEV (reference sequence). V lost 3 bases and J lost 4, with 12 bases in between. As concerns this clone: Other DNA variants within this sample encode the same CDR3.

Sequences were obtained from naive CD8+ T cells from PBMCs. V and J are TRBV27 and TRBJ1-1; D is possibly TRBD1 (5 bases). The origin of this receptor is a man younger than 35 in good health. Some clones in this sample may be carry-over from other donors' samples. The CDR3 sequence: CASSFGGGGTEAFF. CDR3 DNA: TGTGCCAGCAGTTTCGGGGGAGGAGGCACTGAAGCTTTCTTT.